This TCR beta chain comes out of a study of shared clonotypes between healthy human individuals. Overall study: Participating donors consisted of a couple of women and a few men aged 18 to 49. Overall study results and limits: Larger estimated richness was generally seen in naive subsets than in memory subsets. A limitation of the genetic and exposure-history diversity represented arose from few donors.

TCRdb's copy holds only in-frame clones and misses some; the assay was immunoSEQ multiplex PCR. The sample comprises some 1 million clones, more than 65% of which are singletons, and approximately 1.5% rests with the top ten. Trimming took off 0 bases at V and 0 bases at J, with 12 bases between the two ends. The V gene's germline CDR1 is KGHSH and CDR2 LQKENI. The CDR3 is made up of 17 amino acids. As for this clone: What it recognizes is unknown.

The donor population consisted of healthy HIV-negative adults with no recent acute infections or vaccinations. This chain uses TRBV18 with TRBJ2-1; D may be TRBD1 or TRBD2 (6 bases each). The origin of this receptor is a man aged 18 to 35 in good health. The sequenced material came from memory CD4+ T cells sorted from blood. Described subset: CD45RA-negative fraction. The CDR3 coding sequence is TGTGCCAGCTCACCACCGGGGGCGGGAAGCTCCTACAATGAGCAGTTCTTC. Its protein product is CASSPPGAGSSYNEQFF.